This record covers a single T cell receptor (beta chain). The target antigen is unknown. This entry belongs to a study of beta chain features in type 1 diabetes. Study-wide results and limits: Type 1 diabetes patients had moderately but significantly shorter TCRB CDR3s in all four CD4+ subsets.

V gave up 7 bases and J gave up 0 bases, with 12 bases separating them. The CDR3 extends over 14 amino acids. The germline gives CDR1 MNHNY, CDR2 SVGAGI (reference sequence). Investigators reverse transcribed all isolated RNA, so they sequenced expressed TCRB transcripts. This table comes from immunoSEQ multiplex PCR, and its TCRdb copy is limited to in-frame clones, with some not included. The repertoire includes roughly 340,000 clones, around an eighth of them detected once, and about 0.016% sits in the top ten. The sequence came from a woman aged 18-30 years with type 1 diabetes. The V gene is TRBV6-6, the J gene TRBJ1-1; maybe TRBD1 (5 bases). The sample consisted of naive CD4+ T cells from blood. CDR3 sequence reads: CASNKDRLNTEAFF. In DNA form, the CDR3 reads TGTGCCAGCAACAAAGACAGATTGAACACTGAAGCTTTCTTT.